The source of this T cell receptor beta chain is a study of blood T cell repertoires in COVID-19. Whole-study context: Some COVID-19 samples were acute and others convalescent; all came from the United States, Italy and Spain. Sources were T cells, B-cell-depleted T cells, or PBMCs; the material itself was cDNA or gDNA.

Seattle patients were enrolled during active infection and followed longitudinally. Authors' methods: Amplification with reference gene primers provided the estimates of nucleated cell counts. Clones were sequenced by immunoSEQ multiplex PCR, and TCRdb holds only the in-frame ones, with some missing. From that table come the V and J calls and clone size; the DNA was used to work out D and trimming. The profile covers about 230,000 clones, with about nine tenths appearing a single time and around a tenth taken by the ten largest. The CDR3 runs 15 residues. Looked up from germline, CDR1 is KGHSH and CDR2 is LQKENI. The J segment lost 5 bases and the V segment lost 2 bases, leaving 2 bases of the junction unmatched.

The sample was peripheral blood. This clonotype originated in a man aged 50 to 59 with COVID-19, enrolled during active disease. The chain carries TRBV18 and TRBJ2-1; TRBD2 matches at 11 bases. The CDR3 region is CASSPLAGGNNEQFF. As DNA, the CDR3 is TGTGCCAGCTCACCATTAGCGGGAGGGAACAATGAGCAGTTCTTC.